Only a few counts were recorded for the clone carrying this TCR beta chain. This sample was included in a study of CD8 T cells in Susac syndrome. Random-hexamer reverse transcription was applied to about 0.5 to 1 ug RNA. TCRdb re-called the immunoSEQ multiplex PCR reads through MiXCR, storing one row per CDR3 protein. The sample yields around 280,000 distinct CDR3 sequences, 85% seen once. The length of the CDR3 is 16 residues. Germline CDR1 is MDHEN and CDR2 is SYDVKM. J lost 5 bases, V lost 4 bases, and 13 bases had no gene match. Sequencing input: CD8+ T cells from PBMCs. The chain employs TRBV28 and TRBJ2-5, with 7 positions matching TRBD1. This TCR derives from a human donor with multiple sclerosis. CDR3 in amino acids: CASSYRDRVLGETQYF. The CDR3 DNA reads TGTGCCAGCAGTTACAGAGACAGGGTCCTTGGGGAGACCCAGTACTTC.